This TCR beta chain was found in a study of Graves' ophthalmopathy and Graves' hyperthyroidism. The CDR3 totals 14 residues. CDR1 and CDR2 (germline): DFQATT, SNEGSKA (reference sequence). Trimming left V 5 bases short and J 4 bases short, with 14 bases between. Comments on this clonotype: Its antigen is still unknown.

For repertoire sequencing, the TCR beta CDR3 regions were amplified from RNA transcripts. First-round RT-PCR employed HTBI primers, with a second-round multiplex PCR after it. TCRdb fed the multiplex PCR reads into MiXCR, producing one record per CDR3 protein. The table shows 350,000 to 400,000 distinct CDR3 sequences, with over 15% occurring only once. Patients in the hyperthyroidism group, adults aged 18 to 65, were newly diagnosed, under 2 months' duration. Study-wide findings and caveats: Among thyroid clonotypes expanded above 0.001 frequency, most also appeared in blood. In separating ophthalmopathy from stable hyperthyroidism, a 13-signature model achieved 85% to 90% sensitivity and over 80% specificity.

This clonotype originated in a woman in her late teens or twenties with stable Graves' hyperthyroidism. Sequencing was carried out using peripheral blood. The V gene is TRBV20-1, the J gene TRBJ2-2, with a weak D call TRBD2 (6 bases). DNA of the CDR3: TGCAGTGCTTCCCGACTAGAAACCACCGGGGAGCTGTTTTTT. Protein: CSASRLETTGELFF.